The text below deals with one T cell receptor (beta chain). The table lists this clonotype with many counts. Its antigen has not been determined. Base quality data are lacking; no much larger clone is found one base away. The data belong to a study of T cells in Graves' hyperthyroidism and ophthalmopathy (dated by TCRdb to 2018 to 2020). Study-wide context: Peripheral blood samples were taken at initial diagnosis, before any treatment was given. TCR V-J signatures able to tell the groups apart were searched for in a discovery cohort of approximately 95 patients, of whom roughly 42 had Graves' ophthalmopathy and about 55 had stable Graves' hyperthyroidism. An independent validation cohort of 18 to 20 hyperthyroidism patients and some 15 patients who later progressed to ophthalmopathy tested prospective prediction of ophthalmopathy. The 90 to 100 discovery patients were randomly split 7:3 into training and test sets. In more than 5 Graves' hyperthyroidism patients, the study also compared T-cell repertoires from thyroid tissue with T-cell repertoires from blood. After sampling, hyperthyroidism patients received methimazole starting at 30 mg daily, and ophthalmopathy patients received high-dose intravenous methylprednisolone. According to the paper, TCR Vbeta CDR3 sequencing was carried out on about 140 peripheral blood samples, which came from fewer than 50 ophthalmopathy, around 75 hyperthyroidism and roughly 17 progressor patients. General conclusions and limits of the study: In validation, progression to ophthalmopathy was predicted by the model with roughly 71% sensitivity and 72.22% specificity, a median of approximately 6.5 months before onset. A model built on a 13 V-J signature distinguished ophthalmopathy from stable hyperthyroidism, reaching around 90% sensitivity and approximately 81% specificity in cross-validation and 80%/75% in testing. Blood samples also contained most of the expanded thyroid clonotypes (frequency above 0.001), which suggests that blood repertoires may reflect thyroid immune responses. Sample size was not statistically predetermined, and blinding of investigators to group allocation was not performed.

Reading the germline V gene (reference sequence) gives CDR1 DFQATT and CDR2 SNEGSKA. The CDR3 runs 13 amino acids, cysteine and phenylalanine included. Solely the CDR3 DNA is kept, with 39 bases framed from the first base. Trimmed from V: 7 bases; trimmed from J: 6 bases; junction bases lacking a gene match: 7. Amplification of TCR beta CDR3 regions was carried out from RNA transcripts. The first round of RT-PCR for the TCR CDR3 was performed with the HTBI primer set and the Qiagen OneStep RT-PCR kit. Libraries were constructed in a second round of multiplex PCR, after which size selection and purification were carried out. Libraries were sequenced paired-end with 100 bp reads on an Illumina HiSeq2000. In the source study's methods: Raw data were processed with SOAPnuke, discarding reads with adapters, uncalled bases, mean Phred below 15, or no exact constant-primer or identifier match. High-quality paired reads were merged with COPE v1.2.5, and unique nucleotide sequences were defined as clonotypes. MiTCR v1.1 was used to align the clonotypes against IMGT TRBV, TRBD and TRBJ reference segments. The analysis included only V-J combinations with a frequency above 0.0001, which together covered roughly 99% of the repertoires. The TCS score was defined as F50 (clonal expansion) divided by E x V (chaos), with BLOSUM62-based TCRdist calculated between CDR3 peptides within each V-J. Welch's t-statistics and random forest reduced 500 to 550 V-J features to 13, which were used in a naive Bayes classifier (R e1071). Using fastp at Q25 and MiXCR, TCRdb reprocessed the public reads and kept productive beta chains. Each CDR3 protein gets just one entry, which takes the most common genes and DNA from the rows behind it. None of the V and J calls come from the authors' own analysis; TCRdb made them. For this sample there are around 450,000 distinct CDR3 sequences; approximately 14% appear just once. Roughly 14% of the sample is held by the ten biggest clonotypes.

Graves' hyperthyroidism was defined as stable when no progression to ophthalmopathy occurred over 18 months of follow-up. The hyperthyroidism patients were between 18 and 65 years old and newly diagnosed, with a disease duration of less than 2 months. Any patient with an uncontrolled infection, another autoimmune disease, pregnancy or lactation was excluded. Diagnoses were based on clinical symptoms, serum thyroxine and TRAb, thyroid ultrasound and orbital computed tomography. PBMCs were isolated from roughly 10 ml of fresh peripheral blood by Ficoll-Paque density gradient centrifugation. Total RNA was extracted with Trizol reagent, and quality was checked on an Agilent 2100 Bioanalyzer.

The sample taken for sequencing was blood. The TCR originated in a young woman with Graves' hyperthyroidism. The chain joins TRBV20-1 to TRBJ2-1; 9 bases in the middle match TRBD2. The DNA is TGCAGTGTAAAAGCGGGGGGAATCAATGAGCAGTTCTTC. The translation is CSVKAGGINEQFF.